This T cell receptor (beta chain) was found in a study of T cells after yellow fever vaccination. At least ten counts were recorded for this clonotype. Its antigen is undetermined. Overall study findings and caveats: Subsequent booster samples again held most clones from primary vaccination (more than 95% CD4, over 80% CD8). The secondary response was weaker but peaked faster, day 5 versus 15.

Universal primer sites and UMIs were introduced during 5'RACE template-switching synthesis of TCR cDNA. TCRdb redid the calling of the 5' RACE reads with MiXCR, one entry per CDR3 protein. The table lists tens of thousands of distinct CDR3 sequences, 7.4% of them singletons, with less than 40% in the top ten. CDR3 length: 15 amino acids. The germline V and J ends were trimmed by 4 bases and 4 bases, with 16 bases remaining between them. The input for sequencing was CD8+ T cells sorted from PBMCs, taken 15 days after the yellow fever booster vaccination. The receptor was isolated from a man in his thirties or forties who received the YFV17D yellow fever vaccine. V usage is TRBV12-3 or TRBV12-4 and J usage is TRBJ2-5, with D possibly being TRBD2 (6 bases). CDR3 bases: TGTGCCAGCAGTTCCCCCGGGGCCGGGAGAGAGACCCAGTACTTC. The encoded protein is CASSSPGAGRETQYF.